Sequencing of this TCR beta chain was carried out in a study of shared clonotypes between healthy human individuals (dated by TCRdb to about 2020). Study-wide context: A couple of women and three men aged 18 to 49 years were included in the cohort. For each donor, CD4 naive and CD4 memory were each run on three plates, CD8 naive on two plates, and CD8 memory on one plate. To estimate repertoire size and how much clonotype sharing occurs between individuals, the study deeply sequenced the blood TCR repertoires of five healthy adults. Different laboratories and diverse techniques were used to prepare libraries and sequence TCR repertoires, to increase sequencing depth and limit assay-specific biases. Each donor's leukapheresis produced roughly between roughly 0.85 and 9.5 billion PBMCs. On the study overall, not on this receptor specifically: Because the study included only a small number of donors, the genetic and exposure-history diversity represented was limited. Larger estimated clonotype richness was generally found for naive subsets than for memory subsets. Pairwise subsampling indicated that sequencing depth was expected to affect the degree of clonotype sharing among donors. Sharing across four donors was observed for 5% to 6.5% of naive CD4, about 3.2% of naive CD8, about 2.5% of memory CD4, and about 0.39% of memory CD8 clonotypes. Higher generation probabilities were observed for clonotypes shared by all four sorted-subset donors than for non-shared clonotypes. Only blood was sampled, and tissue TCR repertoires likely differ from those in blood. Rarefaction of sorted-subset datasets indicated incomplete sequencing despite the large sequencing depth.

Using the deep immunoSEQ assay, TCR CDR3 regions were amplified from genomic DNA by multiplex PCR. Extracted genomic DNA from each cell subset was distributed evenly across all wells of several immunoSEQ 96-well plates, and each plate was treated as a replicate. For sorted subsets, each replicate PCR was loaded with approximately 190 ng genomic DNA, equivalent to 25,000 to 30,000 T cell genomes. Purified libraries were quantified with a Qubit 3.0 fluorometer, sized on a Bioanalyzer 2100, and re-quantified with the KAPA Library Quantification kit. Every immunoSEQ 96-well plate was sequenced on a dedicated single-read 150-cycle Illumina NextSeq 550 flow cell. On the authors' methods: The immunoSEQ output contained only junctional sequences without quality scores, so filtering could not match that applied to full-length reads. Sequences were annotated with PyIR, a Python wrapper for IgBLAST v1.9, using IMGT germline references to assign V/J genes and CDR3. Reads were filtered out if the reads had weak V/J assignments (E-value above 1e-6), no CDR3, stop codons, out-of-frame junctions, or ambiguous translated residues. V3J clonotypes were defined as sequences sharing an identical inferred V gene, J gene, and CDR3 amino acid sequence. The percentage overlap between two repertoires was calculated by dividing the number of shared unique clonotypes by the size of the smaller repertoire. RTK rarefaction, the Chao1 estimator, and Recon v2.1 estimates of unobserved clonotypes were used to assess repertoire richness. Generation probabilities for all TCRbeta clonotypes obtained by the gDNA method from several donors were computed using OLGA. Entries here come from immuneACCESS through TCRdb and include only in-frame sequences with V and J called. Some clones fail to appear in such tables; in the studies checked, an unresolved V gene covers under half of the shortfall, and the cause of the remainder is unknown. V and J calls plus clone size are reproduced from that table; the DNA served to infer D and trimming. The sample data list roughly 2.4 million clones, and more than 90% of these were observed just once. Of the sample, 0.13% falls within the top ten clones.

The donors were healthy, HIV-negative adults who had no recently reported acute infections or vaccinations. Only Caucasian adults living in Nashville, Tennessee, USA were represented among the donors. Magnetic negative selection was used to enrich CD4+ T cells, after which naive cells were positively selected on CD45RA and the negative fraction became the memory subset. Blood was obtained by leukapheresis, after which PBMCs were separated by Ficoll-Histopaque density gradient centrifugation and cryopreserved in liquid nitrogen vapor phase. Purity and quantity of every magnetically sorted T cell population were checked by analytical flow cytometry. Each sorted fraction had its genomic DNA isolated and then quantified by UV absorbance on a Nanodrop 2000c. A note on this clone: Its antigen has not been determined. It has no much larger one-base neighbor in the sample; base qualities were not kept.

The receptor was isolated from a man in his late teens or twenties in good health. Material for sequencing was naive CD4+ T cells sorted from blood. In the paper's terms, the cell subset or site label means: CD45RA+ positively selected.

The DNA sequence reads TGTGCCAGCAAGGTGGGACCAGCCTACGAGCAGTACTTC. This gives the protein CASKVGPAYEQYF. The rearrangement combines TRBV6-6 with TRBJ2-7; the D segment might be TRBD1 or TRBD2, since each matches 5 bases. V was cut back by 7 bases and J by 2 bases, leaving a gap of 12 bases between them. Measured from the cysteine to the phenylalanine, the CDR3 is 13 residues long. Only the CDR3 DNA stays, 39 bases, in frame from base 1. The germline V gene (reference sequence) sets CDR1 to MNHNY and CDR2 to SVGAGI.